Listed here is a single T cell receptor beta chain. What it recognizes is unknown. Germline CDR1 and CDR2: MDHEN and SYDVKM. This CDR3 contains 13 residues. This entry comes from a study of CXCR3-negative and CXCR3-positive naive CD8 T cells. Study results and limitations: Diversity was high in both naive subsets and much lower in memory cells. Against CXCR3-negative naive cells, CXCR3-positive naive cells showed more hydrophobic TRB CDR3s.

At 300,000 cells each, triplicate sorts were carried out for each CD8+ T cell subset. The study made its TRB cDNA libraries by 5' RACE, adding UMI labels. TCRdb re-called the 5' RACE reads and catalogs CDR3 proteins one per entry, DNA excluded. The sample's table shows about 110,000 distinct CDR3 sequences. The sequenced material came from naive CXCR3+ CD8+ T cells from blood. The subset was: CD45RO-CCR7+CD27+CD95- naive CD8+ T cells expressing CXCR3 (TNR3+). The clonotype originates from a human donor in good health. Some clones in this sample may be carry-over from other donors' samples. The J gene is TRBJ1-1, the V gene TRBV28; TCRdb calls TRBD1, which cannot be checked without DNA. CDR3 residues: CASSLPGNTEAFF.